This TCR beta chain was recovered during a study of T cells after posttransplantation cyclophosphamide. The related graft donor's blood sample was taken on the day of bone marrow donation. At least ten counts were recorded for this clone. Its antigen is still unknown. The method was immunoSEQ multiplex PCR; TCRdb's version includes in-frame clones alone and lacks a portion of them. This sample comprises 25,000 to 35,000 clones, none seen once only. Study results and caveats: Recipient CMV seropositivity and CMV reactivation strongly tracked TRB clonality. Tissue-infiltrating T cells from skin or gut overlapped little with blood T cells. Later blood repertoires were often dominated by clones from the donor CD8+ memory compartment.

Germline CDR1 LGHNA, CDR2 YNFKEQ. The V and J ends lost 3 bases and 7 bases, in that order; junction bases with no gene match: 12. This CDR3 has 16 amino acids. The specimen was PBMCs. This TCR was recovered from a woman aged 55-75 years in good health, CMV-negative, and a related stem cell transplant donor. The chain recombines TRBV4-2 with TRBJ1-2, with TRBD1 matching 9 bases. DNA for the CDR3: TGTGCCAGCAGCCAGACAGGGGGGGATTCTCTATCTGGCTACACCTTC. This gives the protein CASSQTGGDSLSGYTF.